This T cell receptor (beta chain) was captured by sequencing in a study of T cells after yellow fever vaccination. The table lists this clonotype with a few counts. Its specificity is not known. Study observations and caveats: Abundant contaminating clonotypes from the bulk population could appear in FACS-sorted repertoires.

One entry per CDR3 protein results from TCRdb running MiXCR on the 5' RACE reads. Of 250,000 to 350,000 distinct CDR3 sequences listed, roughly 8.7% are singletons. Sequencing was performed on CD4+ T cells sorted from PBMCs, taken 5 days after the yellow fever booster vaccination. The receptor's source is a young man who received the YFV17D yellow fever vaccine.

The CDR3 loop reads CASSFSFQETQYF. As DNA, the CDR3 is TGCGCCAGCAGCTTTAGTTTCCAAGAGACCCAGTACTTC. The rearrangement uses TRBV5-1 and TRBJ2-5, with unresolved D. Trimming left V 2 bases short and J 1 base short, with 6 bases between. Germline V gene data show CDR1 as SGHRS and CDR2 as YFSETQ. CDR3 size: 13 residues.